This TCR beta chain comes out of a study of T cell repertoires in cytomegalovirus infection. Study results and caveats: Frequencies of public TCR beta families were cumulated, and this identified carriers of CMV plus the relevant HLA. The ex vivo response showed dominance by HLA-C-restricted CMV-specific TCR beta clonotypes.

Germline trimming cut 6 bases from V and 7 bases from J; bases unmatched to any gene: 15. The CDR3 runs to 16 residues. TCRdb used MiXCR to reprocess the reads, holding one entry per CDR3 protein. The data show 150,000 to 200,000 distinct CDR3 sequences, over 25% seen once. Notes on this clonotype: Its antigen remains unidentified.

The source is a human donor in good health (CMV status not recorded). Some clones in this sample may be carry-over from other donors' samples. The sequenced material came from PBMCs. The chain couples TRBV12-3 or TRBV12-4 to TRBJ1-5; 7 nucleotides align to TRBD1. For the CDR3, the DNA is TGTGCCAGCAGCCTGGGGACAGCCGATGCTACCCAGCCCCAGCATTTT. This translates into CASSLGTADATQPQHF.